This T cell receptor (beta chain) originates from a study of CD8+ T cells in alopecia areata (dated by TCRdb to 2016 to 2019). About the full investigation: To study T cell clonal expansion in alopecia areata, the researchers applied high-throughput TCRbeta sequencing to both the C3H/HeJ mouse model and human patients. On the human side, TCRbeta sequencing was run on scalp tissue and on sorted CD4+ and CD8+ peripheral blood T cells from healthy controls and from alopecia areata patients with either patchy or totalis/universalis disease. Scalp clonality was compared among normal scalp (n=4), patchy alopecia areata scalp (n=8), and alopecia totalis/universalis scalp (n=8). RNA was obtained with the PAXgene miRNA kit for fixed scalp, the miRNeasy kit for PBMCs, and the RNeasy kit for mouse skin. Amplification of TCRbeta CDR3 regions was done by immunoSEQ multiplex PCR using 35 Vbeta forward primers and 13 Jbeta reverse primers.

The CDR3 covers 13 residues, taking in both the cysteine and the phenylalanine. Left in the record is the CDR3 DNA by itself, 39 bases read in frame from the first base. Per the germline V gene (reference sequence), LNHDA is the CDR1 and SQIVND is the CDR2. Between the V and J ends, shortened by 3 bases and 4 bases respectively, the junction contains 7 bases. The receptor library was made with the immunoSEQ multiplex PCR assay. For TCR sequencing, RNA was extracted from every sample and reverse transcribed into cDNA to serve as template. SuperScript III was used to make first-strand cDNA, primed with a 2:1 mix of oligo-dT and random hexamers. A synthetic immune receptor repertoire was used to gauge amplification bias, and whatever bias remained was removed computationally. The study's processing was this. After raw reads were preprocessed to remove errors, the CDR3 was defined following IMGT conventions as running from the conserved cysteine to phenylalanine. Clonality was computed as 1 minus the Shannon entropy, with the entropy normalized by log2 of the number of productive unique TCRs. Scalp TCRbeta sequences were cross-referenced with sorted blood CD4 and CD8 repertoires so that the CD4 or CD8 identity of scalp clones could be inferred. Drawn from immuneACCESS, this table holds only the in-frame rearrangements with V and J called that TCRdb kept. Clones are partly lost; checked studies trace under half to an unresolved V gene and leave the rest unexplained. That table is the source of V, J and clone size, and D and trimming were worked out from the DNA. The sample has roughly 150,000 clones on record, approximately 65% of them singletons. In total, the top ten clones hold just over 35% of the sample.

PBMCs were isolated by density centrifugation and stained for CD3, CD4 and CD8, and CD4+ and CD8+ T cells were sorted on a FACSAria. Scalp biopsies and blood samples were obtained from unaffected controls. A word on this clone: This receptor's antigen is unknown. The record has no base qualities; no much larger clone is one base away.

The investigation overall reported the following: Compared with mice, TCR sequences shared between patients were less clear, possibly partly because of HLA diversity across the patient population. Scalp TCR repertoire analysis is complicated because resident alphabeta T cells in normal human skin are also sequenced, whereas mouse skin is dominated by gammadelta T cells. Higher clonality and more expanded CD8+ clones were observed in lesional scalp than in normal scalp, particularly in alopecia totalis/universalis, a finding suggestive of antigenic drive.

The chain links TRBV19 with TRBJ1-5; the D gene lacks a confident call. The sequencing input was CD8+ T cells sorted from blood. The receptor comes from a human donor in good health. The CDR3 reads CASSIFRNQPQHF. The nucleotides read TGTGCCAGTAGTATCTTTAGGAATCAGCCCCAGCATTTT.